This T cell receptor (beta chain) stems from a study of cytomegalovirus exposure and HLA in healthy donors. Findings and caveats of the study: When analyzed later, a missense DCLRE1C variant was found to be linked to TCR beta V- and J-gene trimming.

PCR employed 60 Vbeta and 13 Jbeta primers. Measured with immunoSEQ multiplex PCR; TCRdb has only the in-frame clones, and not every one. The sample lists fewer than 200,000 clones; around three quarters were seen once. The CDR3 loop spans 15 amino acids. On this clone itself: Its antigen is still unknown.

Material: PBMCs. This TCR was recovered from a man in his forties in good health and CMV-seronegative. This chain uses TRBV21-1 with TRBJ2-7; the D call of TRBD2 is as the table states it, not checked on the DNA. TRBV21-1 is reported as a pseudogene. CDR3 amino acids: CASSKETGGLYEQYF. The CDR3 DNA is TGTGCCAGCAGCAAAGAAACCGGTGGACTCTACGAGCAGTACTTC.